This TCR beta chain was retrieved from a study of T cell repertoires in cytomegalovirus infection. Looking at the study overall: It was recently identified HLA-C-restricted and well-studied HLA-B-restricted CMV epitopes that the study used. Public TCR beta signatures indicated both CMV infection and matching HLA type. Study observations and caveats: Dominating the ex vivo response were HLA-C-restricted CMV-specific TCR beta clonotypes.

Turning to this clonotype: Its target is unknown.

TCRdb reprocessed the reads via MiXCR and lists one record per CDR3 protein. This sample has 900,000 to 950,000 distinct CDR3 sequences, with roughly a third found just once. Trimming removed 7 bases at V and 3 bases at J, with 19 bases between. The germline V gene has CDR1 MDHEN and CDR2 SYDVKM. The CDR3 is 16 amino acids. The J gene is TRBJ1-5, the V gene TRBV28; D remains ambiguous. This clonotype was sampled from a human donor in good health (CMV status not recorded). Some clones in this sample may be carry-over from other donors' samples. This specimen was cultured CD8+ T cells from PBMCs, taken from culture after CMV antigen stimulation. Written as DNA, the CDR3 is TGTGCCAGCACCCTAAGCCTAGGAGGGTACAATCAGCCCCAGCATTTT. This encodes CASTLSLGGYNQPQHF.